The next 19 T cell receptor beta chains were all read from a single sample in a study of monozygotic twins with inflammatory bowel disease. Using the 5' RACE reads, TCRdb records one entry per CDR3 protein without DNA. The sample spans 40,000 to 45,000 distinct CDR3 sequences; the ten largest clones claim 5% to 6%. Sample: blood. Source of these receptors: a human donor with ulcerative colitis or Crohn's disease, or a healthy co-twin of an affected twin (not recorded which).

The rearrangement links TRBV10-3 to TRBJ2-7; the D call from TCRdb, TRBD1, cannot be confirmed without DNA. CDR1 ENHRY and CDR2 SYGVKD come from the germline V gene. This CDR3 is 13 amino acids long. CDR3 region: CAISLRAGNEQYF.

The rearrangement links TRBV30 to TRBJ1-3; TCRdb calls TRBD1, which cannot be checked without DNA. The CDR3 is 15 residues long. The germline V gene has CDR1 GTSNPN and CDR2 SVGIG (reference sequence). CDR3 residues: CAWSVSGVSGNTIYF. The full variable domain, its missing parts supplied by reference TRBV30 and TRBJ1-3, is SQTIHQWPATLVQPVGSPLSLECTVEGTSNPNLYWYRQAAGRGLQLLFYSVGIGQISSEVPQNLSASRPQDRQFILSSKKLLLSDSGFYLCAWSVSGVSGNTIYFGEGSWLTVV.

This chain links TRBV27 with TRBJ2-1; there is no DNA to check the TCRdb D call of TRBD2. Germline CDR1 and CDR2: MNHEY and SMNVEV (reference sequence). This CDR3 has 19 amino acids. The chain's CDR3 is CASSLVAGDGSGSYNEQFF.

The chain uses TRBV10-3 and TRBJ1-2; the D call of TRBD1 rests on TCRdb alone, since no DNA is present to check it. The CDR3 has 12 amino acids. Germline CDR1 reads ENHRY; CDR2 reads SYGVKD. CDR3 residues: CAISGTGYGYTF.

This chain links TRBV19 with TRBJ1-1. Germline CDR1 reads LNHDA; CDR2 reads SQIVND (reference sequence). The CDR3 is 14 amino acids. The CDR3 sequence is CASSRGEGNTEAFF.

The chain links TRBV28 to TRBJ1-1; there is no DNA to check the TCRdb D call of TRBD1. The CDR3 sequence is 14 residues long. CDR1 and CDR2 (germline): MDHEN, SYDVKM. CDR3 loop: CASSEAGARTEAFF.

CDR3 protein: CASSVDSRPGELFF. The J gene is TRBJ2-2, the V gene TRBV7-2; TCRdb reports TRBD1, a call that lacks DNA to check it against. Germline V gives CDR1 SGHTA, CDR2 FQGNSA. The CDR3 has 14 amino acids.

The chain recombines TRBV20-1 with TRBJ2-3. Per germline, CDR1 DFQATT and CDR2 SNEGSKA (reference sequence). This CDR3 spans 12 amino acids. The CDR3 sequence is CSAKTLTDTQYF.

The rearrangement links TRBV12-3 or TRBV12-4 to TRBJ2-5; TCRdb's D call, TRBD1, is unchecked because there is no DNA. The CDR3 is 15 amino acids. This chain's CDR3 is CASSFRQGRQETQYF.

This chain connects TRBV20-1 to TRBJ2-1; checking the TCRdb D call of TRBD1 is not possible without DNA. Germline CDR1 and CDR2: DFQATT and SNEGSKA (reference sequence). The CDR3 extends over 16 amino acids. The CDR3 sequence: CSARSPGAGASNEQFF.

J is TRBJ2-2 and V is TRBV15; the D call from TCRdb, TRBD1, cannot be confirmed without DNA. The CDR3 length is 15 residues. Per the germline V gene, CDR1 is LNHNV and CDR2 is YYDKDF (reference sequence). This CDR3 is CATSSGGQYTGELFF.

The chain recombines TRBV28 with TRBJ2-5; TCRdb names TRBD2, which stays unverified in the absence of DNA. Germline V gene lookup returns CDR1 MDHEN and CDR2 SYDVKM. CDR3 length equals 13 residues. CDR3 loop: CASKLAGAETQYF.

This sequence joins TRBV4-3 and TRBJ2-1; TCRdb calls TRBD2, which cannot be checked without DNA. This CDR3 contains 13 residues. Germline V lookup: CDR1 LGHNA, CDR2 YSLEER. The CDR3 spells CASSQARSTSRFF.

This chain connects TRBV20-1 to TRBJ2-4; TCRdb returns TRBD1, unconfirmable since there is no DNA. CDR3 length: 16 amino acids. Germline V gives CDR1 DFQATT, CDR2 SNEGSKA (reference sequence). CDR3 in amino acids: CSATNRAGAAKNIQYF.

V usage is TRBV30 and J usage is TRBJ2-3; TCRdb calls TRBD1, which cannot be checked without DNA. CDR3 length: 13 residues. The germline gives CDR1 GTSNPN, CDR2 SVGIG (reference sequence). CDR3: CAWSVGTAYTQYF.

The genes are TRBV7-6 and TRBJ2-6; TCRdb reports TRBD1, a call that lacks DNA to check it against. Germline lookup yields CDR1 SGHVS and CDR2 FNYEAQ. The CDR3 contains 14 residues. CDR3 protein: CASSPLAGANVLTF. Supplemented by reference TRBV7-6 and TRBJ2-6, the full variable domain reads GAGVSQSPRYKVTKRGQDVALRCDPISGHVSLYWYRQALGQGPEFLTYFNYEAQQDKSGLPNDRFSAERPEGSISTLTIQRTEQRDSAMYRCASSPLAGANVLTFGAGSRLTVL.

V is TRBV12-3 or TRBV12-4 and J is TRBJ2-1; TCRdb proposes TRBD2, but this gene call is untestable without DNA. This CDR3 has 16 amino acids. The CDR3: CASSRTSGISGGEQFF.

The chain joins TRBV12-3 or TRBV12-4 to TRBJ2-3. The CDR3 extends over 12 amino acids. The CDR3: CASSSSTDTQYF.

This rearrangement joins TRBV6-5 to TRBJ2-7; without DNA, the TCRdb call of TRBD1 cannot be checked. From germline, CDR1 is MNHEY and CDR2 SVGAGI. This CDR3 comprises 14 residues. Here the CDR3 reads CASSYGPGGYEQYF.